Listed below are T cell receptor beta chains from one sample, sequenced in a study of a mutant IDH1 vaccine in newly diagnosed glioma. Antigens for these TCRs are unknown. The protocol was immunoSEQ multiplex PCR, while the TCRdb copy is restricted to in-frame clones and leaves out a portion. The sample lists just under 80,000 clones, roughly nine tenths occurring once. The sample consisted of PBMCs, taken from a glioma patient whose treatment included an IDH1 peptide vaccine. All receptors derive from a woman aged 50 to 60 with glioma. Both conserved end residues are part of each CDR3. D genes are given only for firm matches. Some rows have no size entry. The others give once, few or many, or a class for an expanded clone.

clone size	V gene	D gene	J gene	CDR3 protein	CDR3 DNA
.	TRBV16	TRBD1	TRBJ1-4	CASSHRGGTNEKLFF	TGTGCCAGCAGCCACCGAGGGGGCACTAATGAAAAACTGTTTTTT
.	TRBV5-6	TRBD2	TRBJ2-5	CASSSLAGVGTQYF	TGTGCCAGCAGCTCCCTAGCGGGAGTTGGGACCCAGTACTTC
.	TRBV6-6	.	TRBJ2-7	CASSPGTRANF	TGTGCCAGCAGTCCCGGGACCCGCGCGAACTTC
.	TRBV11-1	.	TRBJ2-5	CASSIGLTQETQYF	TGTGCCAGCAGCATCGGTCTAACCCAAGAGACCCAGTACTTC
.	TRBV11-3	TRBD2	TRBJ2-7	CASSPGLAAYEQYF	TGTGCCAGCAGCCCAGGACTAGCGGCCTACGAGCAGTACTTC
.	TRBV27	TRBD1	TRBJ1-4	CASRGRTGSRVREKLFF	TGTGCCAGCAGGGGGCGGACAGGGAGTCGAGTGCGGGAAAAACTGTTTTTT
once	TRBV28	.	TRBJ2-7	CASSPGTLRGQYF	TGTGCCAGCAGCCCCGGGACACTCCGGGGGCAGTACTTC
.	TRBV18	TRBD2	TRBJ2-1	CASSPGTSGRAGSYNEQFF	TGTGCCAGCTCACCCGGGACTAGCGGGAGGGCCGGGTCCTACAATGAGCAGTTCTTC
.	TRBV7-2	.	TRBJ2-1	CASSFILAQGGQFF	TGTGCCAGCAGCTTTATACTAGCGCAAGGGGGGCAGTTCTTC
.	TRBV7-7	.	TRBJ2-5	CASSFREEEETQYF	TGTGCTAGCAGCTTTAGGGAGGAAGAAGAGACCCAGTACTTC
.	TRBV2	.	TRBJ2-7	CASSGDAAPYEQYF	TGTGCCAGCAGTGGGGATGCCGCCCCCTACGAGCAGTACTTC
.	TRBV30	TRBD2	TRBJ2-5	CAWTSGTETQYF	TGTGCCTGGACTAGCGGGACAGAGACCCAGTACTTC
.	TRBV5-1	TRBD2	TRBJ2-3	CASSASGRGDTQYF	TGCGCCAGCTCGGCTAGCGGGAGAGGAGATACGCAGTATTTT
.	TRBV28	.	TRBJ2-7	CASSPPGTYEQYF	TGTGCCAGCAGTCCCCCCGGAACCTACGAGCAGTACTTC
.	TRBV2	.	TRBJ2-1	CASSSFWGADEQFF	TGTGCCAGCAGCTCCTTTTGGGGGGCCGATGAGCAGTTCTTC
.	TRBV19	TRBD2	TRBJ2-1	CATTRLAGGEQFF	TGTGCCACAACACGGCTAGCGGGAGGTGAGCAGTTCTTC
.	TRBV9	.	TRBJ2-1	CASSFGVNNEQFF	TGTGCCAGCAGCTTCGGCGTCAACAATGAGCAGTTCTTC
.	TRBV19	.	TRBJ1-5	CASSVLLNQPQHF	TGTGCCAGTAGTGTCCTCCTCAATCAGCCCCAGCATTTT
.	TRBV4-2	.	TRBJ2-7	CASSQGSGGSEQYF	TGTGCCAGCAGCCAAGGGTCAGGGGGGAGCGAGCAGTACTTC
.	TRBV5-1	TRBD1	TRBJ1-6	CASSAGTGAWGNNSPLHF	TGCGCCAGCAGCGCGGGGACAGGGGCATGGGGTAATAATTCACCCCTCCACTTT
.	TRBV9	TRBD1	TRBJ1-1	CASSRQGAFGEALNTEAFF	TGTGCCAGCAGCCGACAGGGGGCCTTTGGAGAGGCCCTGAACACTGAAGCTTTCTTT
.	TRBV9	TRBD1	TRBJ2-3	CASSVETGGSDTQYF	TGTGCCAGCAGCGTTGAGACAGGGGGATCAGATACGCAGTATTTT
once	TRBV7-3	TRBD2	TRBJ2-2	CASSPRGGADTGELFF	TGTGCCAGCAGCCCCCGGGGGGGCGCGGACACCGGGGAGCTGTTTTTT
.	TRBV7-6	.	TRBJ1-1	CASSLAPALGSTEAFF	TGTGCCAGCAGCTTAGCGCCGGCTTTGGGCAGCACTGAAGCTTTCTTT
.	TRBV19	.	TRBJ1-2	CASIRYDGKEDGYTF	TGTGCCAGTATCAGATATGACGGGAAGGAAGATGGCTACACCTTC
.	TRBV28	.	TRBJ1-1	CASGLGGGITEAFF	TGTGCCAGCGGGTTGGGAGGGGGGATCACTGAAGCTTTCTTT
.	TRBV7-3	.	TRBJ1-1	CASSPGRNTEAFF	TGTGCCAGCAGCCCCGGGAGGAACACTGAAGCTTTCTTT
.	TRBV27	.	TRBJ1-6	CASSLSEGVSPLHF	TGTGCCAGCAGTTTATCAGAGGGTGTGTCACCCCTCCACTTT
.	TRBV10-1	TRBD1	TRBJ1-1	CASSSHRGPAFF	TGCGCCAGCAGTTCCCACAGGGGGCCCGCTTTCTTT
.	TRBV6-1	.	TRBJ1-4	CASRRATNEKLFF	TGTGCCAGCAGGAGAGCAACTAATGAAAAACTGTTTTTT
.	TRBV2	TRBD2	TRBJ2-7	CASSEELAGAHEQYF	TGTGCCAGCAGTGAAGAGTTAGCGGGAGCCCACGAGCAGTACTTC
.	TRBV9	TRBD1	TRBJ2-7	CASSVGTARLYEQYF	TGTGCCAGCAGCGTCGGGACAGCTAGACTCTACGAGCAGTACTTC
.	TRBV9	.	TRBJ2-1	CASSVGVTASYIEQFF	TGTGCCAGCAGCGTAGGAGTGACAGCCTCCTACATTGAGCAGTTCTTC
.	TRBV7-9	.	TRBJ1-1	CASSLETRGTEAFF	TGTGCCAGCAGCTTAGAGACCCGTGGGACTGAAGCTTTCTTT
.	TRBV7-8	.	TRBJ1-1	CASSQREPPGTEAFF	TGTGCCAGCAGCCAGCGGGAACCCCCGGGCACTGAAGCTTTCTTT
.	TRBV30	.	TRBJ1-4	CAWRAATNEKLFF	TGTGCCTGGAGGGCAGCAACTAATGAAAAACTGTTTTTT